This TCR beta chain appears in the sequencing data of a study of response to subunit inactivated influenza vaccine. Study conclusions and caveats: Each seasonal influenza vaccination recruits few new T cells, the authors suggested.

Germline trimming cut 5 bases from V and 5 bases from J; bases unmatched to any gene: 11. Per the germline V gene, CDR1 is SGHTA and CDR2 is FQGNSA. The CDR3 totals 17 residues. TCRdb called the RT-PCR reads again in MiXCR, with one record for every CDR3 protein. The data hold 500,000 to 600,000 distinct CDR3 sequences, with about 11% observed a single time. In this sample, this clonotype turned up once. What it binds is not known. The receptor was derived from a man aged 50 to 60 who received an inactivated influenza vaccine. This sample comprised PBMCs from blood, obtained on the day of vaccination. The rearrangement links TRBV7-2 to TRBJ2-2, with 10 bases matching TRBD2. This CDR3 is CASSLTYSGGRTGELFF. CDR3 DNA: TGTGCCAGCAGCCTTACTTATAGCGGGGGGAGGACCGGGGAGCTGTTTTTT.